This paragraph covers one TCR beta chain sequence. Its target antigen remains unknown. No much larger clonotype is one base removed from it; base qualities were not supplied. This specimen belongs to a study of T cell responses to AZD1222 COVID-19 vaccine (dated by TCRdb to the early 2020s). General notes on the study: TCR sequencing was performed for more than 230 trial participants, of whom about 200 were given two doses of AZD1222 and roughly 25 were given two doses of MenACWY control vaccine. Trial participants were enrolled by age into 18-55, 56-69 and 70-plus year subgroups, with roughly 150, 30 and 60 TCR-sequenced participants respectively.

Beyond this particular receptor, the publication reports: The vaccine-associated CD4 TCRs covered the entire spike protein, and the dominant responses fell in regions 160-218 and 743-854. In the small 56-69-year group, the increase in depth fell short of significance, most likely because of low power. Nearly half of unique spike-specific TCRs reportedly recognized epitopes outside regions mutated in the B.1.351 and B.1.1.7 variants. Participants were mostly white British, with more females than males. The authors suggested clonal diversity may have been underestimated. No day 14 peak-response samples were available, so repertoires were characterized only after the peak T cell response. Only five to seven AZD1222 recipients were SARS-CoV-2 seropositive at baseline, limiting conclusions about previously exposed vaccinees. A significant rise in spike-specific TCR breadth and depth was observed after two AZD1222 doses relative to day 0 and relative to MenACWY recipients.

In the paper's terms, the time point label means: about 28 days (+/-7) after the second vaccine dose. AZD1222 recipients given second doses at about 4 weeks or at about 12 weeks were pooled, since spike-specific TCR depth and breadth were not found to differ between the two schedules. Samples from vaccinated people were obtained from the UK trials COV001 and COV002, which included a single-blind randomized controlled phase 2/3 trial of AZD1222 (ChAdOx1 nCoV-19) in healthy adults. For TCRbeta chain sequencing, PBMC samples were collected from trial participants at day 0 and at day 28 after the second dose. Compared with germline, V lacks 2 bases and J lacks 7 bases; bases without a gene match: 6. The germline V gene specifies SGHTS as CDR1 and YDEGEE as CDR2. The CDR3, cysteine through phenylalanine, is 14 amino acids long. Of the read, only the CDR3 DNA is kept; its 42 bases are in frame from base 1.

The CDR3 regions of human TCRbeta chains were analyzed by immunosequencing. The original methods were these. TCRs in the repertoires were matched against a reference library of SARS-CoV-2-specific TCRs that had been generated with the MIRA antigen-specificity platform. Breadth was defined as the fraction of unique TCRs that were SARS-CoV-2-associated, and depth was defined as the fraction of total T cells that were SARS-CoV-2-associated. Using the MIRA data, each spike-specific TCR was mapped to the spike region that the TCR reacts to and placed in a CD4 or CD8 class. Log10-transformed breadth and depth values were compared by one-way ANOVA with Sidak's multiple comparisons tests. In its TCRdb copy, this immuneACCESS table keeps in-frame sequences only and misses some clones. Where compared with another copy, unresolved V genes explain less than half of these, and the others have no known cause. V, J and clone size derive from that table, while D and trimming were established from the DNA sequence. A total of 150,000 to 200,000 clones appear in this sample, around 88% of them only once. The ten largest make up roughly 12% of the sample.

The sequence was collected from an adult who received the AZD1222 COVID-19 vaccine. The rearranged chain carries TRBV5-8 and TRBJ1-5; 7 junctional bases match TRBD1. The sample consisted of peripheral blood, taken 28 days after the second AZD1222 dose. CDR3 protein: CASSLPGQRQPQHF. The sequenced DNA: TGTGCCAGCAGCTTACCGGGACAGAGACAGCCCCAGCATTTT.